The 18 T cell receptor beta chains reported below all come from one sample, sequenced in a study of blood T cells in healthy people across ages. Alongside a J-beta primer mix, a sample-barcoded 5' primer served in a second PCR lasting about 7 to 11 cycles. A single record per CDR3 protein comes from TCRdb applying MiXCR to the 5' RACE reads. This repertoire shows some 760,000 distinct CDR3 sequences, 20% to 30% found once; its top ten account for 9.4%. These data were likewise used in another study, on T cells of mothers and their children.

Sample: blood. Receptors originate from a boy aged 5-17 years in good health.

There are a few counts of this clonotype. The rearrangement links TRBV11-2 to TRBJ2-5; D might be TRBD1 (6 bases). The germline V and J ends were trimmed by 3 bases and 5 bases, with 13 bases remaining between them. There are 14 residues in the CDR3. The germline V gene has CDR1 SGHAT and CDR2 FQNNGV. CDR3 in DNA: TGTGCCAGCAGCTTGGGGGCTTGGGGCGAGACCCAGTACTTC. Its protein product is CASSLGAWGETQYF.

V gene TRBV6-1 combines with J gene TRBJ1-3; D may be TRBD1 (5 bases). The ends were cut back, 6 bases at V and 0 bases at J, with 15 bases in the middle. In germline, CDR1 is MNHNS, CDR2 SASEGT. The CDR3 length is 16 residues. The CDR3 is CASSPIPDSSGNTIYF. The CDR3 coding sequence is TGTGCCAGCAGCCCCATACCTGACAGCTCTGGAAACACCATATATTTT.

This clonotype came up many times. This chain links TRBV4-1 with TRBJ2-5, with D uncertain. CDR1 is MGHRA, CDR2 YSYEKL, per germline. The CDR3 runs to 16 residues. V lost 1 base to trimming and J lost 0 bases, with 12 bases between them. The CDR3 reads CASSQARTKYQETQYF. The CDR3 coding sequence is TGCGCCAGCAGCCAAGCACGGACCAAGTACCAAGAGACCCAGTACTTC.

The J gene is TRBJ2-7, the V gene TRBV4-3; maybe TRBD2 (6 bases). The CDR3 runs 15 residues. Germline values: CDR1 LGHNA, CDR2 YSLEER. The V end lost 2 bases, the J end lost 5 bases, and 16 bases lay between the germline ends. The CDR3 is CASSQSGDSVDEQYF. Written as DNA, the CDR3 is TGCGCCAGCAGCCAAAGTGGGGACTCCGTGGACGAGCAGTACTTC.

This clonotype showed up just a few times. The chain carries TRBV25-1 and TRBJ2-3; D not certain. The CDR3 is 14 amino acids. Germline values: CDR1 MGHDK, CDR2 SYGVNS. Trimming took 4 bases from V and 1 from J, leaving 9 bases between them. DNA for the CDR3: TGTGCCAGCAGTGTGGGCACCGGCACAGATACGCAGTATTTT. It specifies CASSVGTGTDTQYF.

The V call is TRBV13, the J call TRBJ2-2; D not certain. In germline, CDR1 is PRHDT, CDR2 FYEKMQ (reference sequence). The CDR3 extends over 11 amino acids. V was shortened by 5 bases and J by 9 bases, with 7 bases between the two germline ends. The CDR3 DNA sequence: TGTGCCAGCAGCGTCCAGAGGGAGCTGTTTTTT. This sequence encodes CASSVQRELFF.

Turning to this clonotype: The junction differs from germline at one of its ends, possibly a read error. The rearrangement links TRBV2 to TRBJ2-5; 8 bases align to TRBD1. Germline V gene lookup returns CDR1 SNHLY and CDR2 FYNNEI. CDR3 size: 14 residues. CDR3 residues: CANSGGRGQGEQYF. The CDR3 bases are TGTGCCAACAGTGGTGGCAGGGGGCAAGGAGAGCAGTACTTC.

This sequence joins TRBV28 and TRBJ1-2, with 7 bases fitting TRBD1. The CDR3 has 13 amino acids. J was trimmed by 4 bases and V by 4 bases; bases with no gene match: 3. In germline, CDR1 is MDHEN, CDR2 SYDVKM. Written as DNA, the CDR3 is TGTGCCAGCAGTTCCGGGACAGCCTATGGCTACACCTTC. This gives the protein CASSSGTAYGYTF.

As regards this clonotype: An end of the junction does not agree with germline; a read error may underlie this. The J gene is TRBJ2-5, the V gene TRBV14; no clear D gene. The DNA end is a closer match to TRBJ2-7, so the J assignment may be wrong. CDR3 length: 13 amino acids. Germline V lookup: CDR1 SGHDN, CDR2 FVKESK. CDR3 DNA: TGTGCCAGCAGCCGTCAGAACTCCCACGAGCAGTACTTC. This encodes CASSRQNSHEQYF.

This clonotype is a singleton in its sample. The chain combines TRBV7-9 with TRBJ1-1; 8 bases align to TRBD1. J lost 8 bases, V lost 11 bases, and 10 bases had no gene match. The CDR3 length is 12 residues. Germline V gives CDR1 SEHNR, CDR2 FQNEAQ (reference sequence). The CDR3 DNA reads TGTGCCGGACGAACAGGGGGTCAGGAAGCTTTCTTT. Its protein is CAGRTGGQEAFF.

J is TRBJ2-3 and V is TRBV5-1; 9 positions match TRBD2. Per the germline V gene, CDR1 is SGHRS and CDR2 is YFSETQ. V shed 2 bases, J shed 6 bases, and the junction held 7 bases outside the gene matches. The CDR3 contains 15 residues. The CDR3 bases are TGCGCCAGCAGCTTACTAGCGGGTACAATGGATACGCAGTATTTT. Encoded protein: CASSLLAGTMDTQYF. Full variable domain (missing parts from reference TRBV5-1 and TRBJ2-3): KAGVTQTPRYLIKTRGQQVTLSCSPISGHRSVSWYQQTPGQGLQFLFEYFSETQRNKGNFPGRFSGRQFSNSRSEMNVSTLELGDSALYLCASSLLAGTMDTQYFGPGTRLTVL.

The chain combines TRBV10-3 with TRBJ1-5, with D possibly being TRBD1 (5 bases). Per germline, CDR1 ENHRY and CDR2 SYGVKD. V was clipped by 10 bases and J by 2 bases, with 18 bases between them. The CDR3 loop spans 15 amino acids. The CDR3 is CATWDPKEGNQPQHF. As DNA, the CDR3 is TGTGCCACCTGGGACCCCAAGGAAGGCAATCAGCCCCAGCATTTT.

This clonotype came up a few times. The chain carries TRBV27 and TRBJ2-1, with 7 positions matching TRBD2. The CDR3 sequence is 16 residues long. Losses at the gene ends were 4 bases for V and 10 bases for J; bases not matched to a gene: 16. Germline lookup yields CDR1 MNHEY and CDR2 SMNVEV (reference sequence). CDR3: CASSSLVAGDFKEQFF. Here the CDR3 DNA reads TGTGCCAGCAGTTCATTAGTGGCGGGAGACTTTAAAGAGCAGTTCTTC.

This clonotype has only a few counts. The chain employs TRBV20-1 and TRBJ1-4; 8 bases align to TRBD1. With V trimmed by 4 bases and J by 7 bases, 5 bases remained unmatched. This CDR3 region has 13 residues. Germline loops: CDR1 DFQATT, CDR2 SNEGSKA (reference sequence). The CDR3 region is CSATGGAGEKLFF. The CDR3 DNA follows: TGCAGTGCTACAGGGGGCGCGGGTGAAAAACTGTTTTTT.

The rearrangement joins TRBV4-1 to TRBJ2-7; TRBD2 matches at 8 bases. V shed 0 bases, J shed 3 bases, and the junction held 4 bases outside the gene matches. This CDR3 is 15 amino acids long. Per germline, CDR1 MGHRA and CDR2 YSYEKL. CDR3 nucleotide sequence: TGCGCCAGCAGCCAAGAAGGCAGCGGGGGCTACGAGCAGTACTTC. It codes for CASSQEGSGGYEQYF.

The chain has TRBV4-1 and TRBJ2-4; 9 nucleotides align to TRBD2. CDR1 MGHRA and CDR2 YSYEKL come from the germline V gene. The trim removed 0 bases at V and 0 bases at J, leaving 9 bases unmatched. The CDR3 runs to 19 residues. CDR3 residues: CASSQDSSTSGLAKNIQYF. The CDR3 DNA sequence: TGCGCCAGCAGCCAAGATAGCAGCACTAGCGGGTTAGCCAAAAACATTCAGTACTTC.

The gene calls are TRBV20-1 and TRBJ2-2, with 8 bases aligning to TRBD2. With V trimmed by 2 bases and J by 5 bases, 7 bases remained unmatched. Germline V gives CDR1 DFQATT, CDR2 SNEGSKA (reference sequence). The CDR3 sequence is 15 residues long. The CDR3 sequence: CSARPSGSGTGELFF. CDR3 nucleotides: TGCAGTGCTAGACCCAGCGGGAGTGGAACCGGGGAGCTGTTTTTT.

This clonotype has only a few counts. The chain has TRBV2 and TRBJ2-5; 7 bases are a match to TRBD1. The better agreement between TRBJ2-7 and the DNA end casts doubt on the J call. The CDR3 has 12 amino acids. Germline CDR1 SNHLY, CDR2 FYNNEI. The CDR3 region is CATGDSIYEQYF. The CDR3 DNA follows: TGTGCCACCGGGGACAGCATCTACGAGCAGTACTTC.